Below, 25 T cell receptor beta chains from the same sample are listed, as sequenced in a study of CXCR3-negative and CXCR3-positive naive CD8 T cells. Study-level points and caveats: CXCR3-negative naive cells had less hydrophobic TRB CDR3s than did CXCR3-positive naive cells.

The TRB cDNA libraries were prepared by 5' RACE with UMI labels. Following a re-call of the 5' RACE reads, TCRdb has one entry per CDR3 protein and lacks DNA. In all, the sample yields some 53,000 distinct CDR3 sequences. No antigen has been identified for these receptors. Sequencing was performed on naive CXCR3+ CD8+ T cells from blood. The subset is: CD45RO-CCR7+CD27+CD95- naive CD8+ T cells expressing CXCR3 (TNR3+). The origin of the receptors is a human donor in good health. Some clones in this sample may be carry-over from other donors' samples.

J is TRBJ2-5 and V is TRBV13; no DNA is available, so the TRBD1 call from TCRdb remains unchecked. CDR3 length: 15 residues. Germline V gene data show CDR1 as PRHDT and CDR2 as FYEKMQ (reference sequence). Here the CDR3 reads CASSFFPDKKATQYF.

The chain employs TRBV27 and TRBJ1-2; TCRdb picks TRBD1, but there is no DNA to check that call. The CDR3 length is 12 residues. CDR1 MNHEY and CDR2 SMNVEV come from the germline V gene (reference sequence). The CDR3 is CASSPGGFGYTF.

The V call is TRBV29-1, the J call TRBJ2-2; checking the TCRdb D call of TRBD1 is not possible without DNA. CDR1 and CDR2 (germline): SQVTM, ANQGSEA. CDR3 size: 13 residues. The CDR3 loop reads CSVCYTPAGELFF.

This sequence joins TRBV19 and TRBJ2-1; TCRdb's D call of TRBD2 is untestable without DNA. This CDR3 has 14 amino acids. Germline V gives CDR1 LNHDA, CDR2 SQIVND (reference sequence). CDR3 sequence: CASHAGGIYNEQFF.

The CDR3 is CASSVGGAEAFF. V usage is TRBV9 and J usage is TRBJ1-1. This CDR3 has 12 amino acids. Germline-derived CDR1 and CDR2 are SGDLS and YYNGEE.

V and J are TRBV23-1 and TRBJ2-7; TCRdb picks TRBD2, but there is no DNA to check that call. TRBV23-1 carries the ORF label, with uncertain function. This CDR3 spans 18 amino acids. The CDR3 spells CASSQSTSGGTKSYEQYF.

V gene TRBV28 combines with J gene TRBJ2-3; with no DNA, the TCRdb D assignment of TRBD1 cannot be verified. The CDR3 is made up of 15 amino acids. Germline V CDR1 and CDR2: MDHEN, SYDVKM. CDR3: CASSSIWTGEDTQYF.

This chain links TRBV11-3 with TRBJ2-1; there is no DNA to check the TCRdb D call of TRBD1. Germline V gene data show CDR1 as SGHNT and CDR2 as YENEEA. This CDR3 is 15 amino acids long. The chain's CDR3 is CASSPTGSEYNELFF.

J is TRBJ1-3 and V is TRBV7-3. The CDR3 covers 14 residues. CDR1 and CDR2 (germline): SGHTA, FQGTGA. The CDR3 loop is CASSLGGTADTIYF.

The chain links TRBV7-2 to TRBJ2-3; TCRdb picks TRBD1, but there is no DNA to check that call. CDR1 SGHTA and CDR2 FQGNSA come from the germline V gene. The CDR3 loop spans 14 amino acids. The CDR3 sequence is CASSRRQITDTQYF.

This CDR3 is CASSIVLGQVGVDEQFF. This chain connects TRBV19 to TRBJ2-1; lacking DNA, the TRBD1 call made by TCRdb goes unchecked. The CDR3 is 17 residues long. CDR1 is LNHDA, CDR2 SQIVND, per germline (reference sequence).

V usage is TRBV4-3 and J usage is TRBJ2-1; as DNA is missing, the TRBD1 call by TCRdb cannot be tested. The CDR3 extends over 14 amino acids. Germline V gene data show CDR1 as LGHNA and CDR2 as YSLEER. This CDR3 reads CASSHSGGYSEQFF.

The chain employs TRBV28 and TRBJ2-1; checking the TCRdb D call of TRBD2 is not possible without DNA. Looked up from germline, CDR1 is MDHEN and CDR2 is SYDVKM. This CDR3 is 18 amino acids long. This CDR3 is CASRLMGLAGPSYNEQFF.

The chain combines TRBV29-1 with TRBJ2-7; TCRdb outputs TRBD1, but without DNA this stays unchecked. The germline CDR1 and CDR2 sequences are SQVTM and ANQGSEA. This CDR3 has 12 residues. CDR3: CSVVAEGYEQYF.

The chain joins TRBV7-3 to TRBJ2-1; TCRdb returns TRBD2, unconfirmable since there is no DNA. The CDR3 covers 15 residues. Germline CDR1 and CDR2: SGHTA and FQGTGA. This CDR3 reads CASSLTSGPFNEQFF.

The chain employs TRBV7-9 and TRBJ1-3. CDR1 and CDR2 (germline): SEHNR, FQNEAQ (reference sequence). This CDR3 has 16 amino acids. The CDR3 sequence is CASSLVHGTPGNTIYF.

The rearrangement joins TRBV12-3 or TRBV12-4 to TRBJ1-1; the D gene TCRdb calls, TRBD1, cannot be checked with no DNA. The CDR3 is 15 residues long. CDR3 protein: CASSIHRGMGTEAFF.

CDR3 region: CASSIFRGGDETQYF. The chain carries TRBV19 and TRBJ2-5; no DNA is available, so the TRBD1 call from TCRdb remains unchecked. CDR1 and CDR2 from the germline V gene are LNHDA and SQIVND (reference sequence). The CDR3 length is 15 residues.

The chain combines TRBV7-8 with TRBJ2-5; TCRdb's D call, TRBD2, is unchecked because there is no DNA. CDR1 is SGHVS, CDR2 FQNEAQ, per germline. The CDR3 runs 15 residues. The CDR3 here is CASSLLAGDQETQYF.

The chain recombines TRBV12-3 or TRBV12-4 with TRBJ1-5; TCRdb gives TRBD1 as the D gene, but with no DNA this cannot be confirmed. The length of the CDR3 is 16 residues. Here the CDR3 reads CASSLSSGVSNQPQHF.

This chain connects TRBV12-3 or TRBV12-4 to TRBJ1-1; TCRdb's D call, TRBD1, is unchecked because there is no DNA. CDR3 length equals 14 residues. The CDR3 here is CASSPRTDGVEAFF.

The rearrangement uses TRBV27 and TRBJ2-7. From germline, CDR1 is MNHEY and CDR2 SMNVEV (reference sequence). The CDR3 is 13 amino acids. The chain's CDR3 is CASSFRSSYEQYF.

This chain connects TRBV6-5 to TRBJ2-7; TCRdb selects TRBD1, and the lack of DNA leaves this call unchecked. CDR1 MNHEY and CDR2 SVGAGI come from the germline V gene. The CDR3 consists of 16 residues. The CDR3 protein is CASSYSGDRPPYEQYF.

This sequence joins TRBV13 and TRBJ2-3. Looked up from germline, CDR1 is PRHDT and CDR2 is FYEKMQ (reference sequence). This CDR3 is 14 amino acids long. CDR3 protein: CASSPQLLSDTQYF.

The chain employs TRBV6-5 and TRBJ2-3; TCRdb proposes TRBD2, but this gene call is untestable without DNA. There are 19 residues in the CDR3. Per germline, CDR1 MNHEY and CDR2 SVGAGI. CDR3 protein: CASSYRGQAVGSSTDTQYF.